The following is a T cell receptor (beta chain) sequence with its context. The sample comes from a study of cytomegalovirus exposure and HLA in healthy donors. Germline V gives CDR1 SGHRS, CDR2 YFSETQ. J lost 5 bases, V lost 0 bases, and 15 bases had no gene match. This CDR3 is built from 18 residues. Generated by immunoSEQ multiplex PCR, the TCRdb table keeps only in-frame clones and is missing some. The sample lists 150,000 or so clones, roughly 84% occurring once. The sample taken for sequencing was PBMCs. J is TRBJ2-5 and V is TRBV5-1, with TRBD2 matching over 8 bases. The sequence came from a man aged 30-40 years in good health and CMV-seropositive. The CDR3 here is CASSLEATSGLGEETQYF. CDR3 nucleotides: TGCGCCAGCAGCTTGGAAGCAACTAGCGGCCTAGGGGAGGAGACCCAGTACTTC.